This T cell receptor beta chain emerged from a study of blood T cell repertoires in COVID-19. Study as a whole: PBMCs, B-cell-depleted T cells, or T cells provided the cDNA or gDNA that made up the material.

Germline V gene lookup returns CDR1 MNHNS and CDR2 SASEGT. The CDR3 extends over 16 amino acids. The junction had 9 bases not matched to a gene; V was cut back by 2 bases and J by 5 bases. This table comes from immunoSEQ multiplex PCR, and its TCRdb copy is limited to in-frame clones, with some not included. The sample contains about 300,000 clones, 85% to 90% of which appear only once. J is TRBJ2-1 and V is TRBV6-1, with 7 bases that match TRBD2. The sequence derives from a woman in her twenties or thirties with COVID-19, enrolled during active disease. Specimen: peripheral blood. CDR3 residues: CASSELYQGGNNEQFF. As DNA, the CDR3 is TGTGCCAGCAGTGAACTTTACCAGGGAGGGAACAATGAGCAGTTCTTC.